This TCR beta chain appears in the sequencing data of a study of beta chain features in type 1 diabetes listed by TCRdb under 2018. For the study in its entirety: No differences in mean age, gender distribution, total cell number or subset yield were found between patients and healthy donors. A total of approximately 100 million sorted cells were examined across all samples, and the number of cells per subset was strongly correlated with RNA yield. In the study, recently diagnosed type 1 diabetes patients and matched healthy donors were compared on the TCRB repertoires of their sorted circulating CD4+ T cell subsets. Regulatory and stem cell-like memory subsets were isolated from only 8 patients and 8 healthy donors, whereas naive and central memory subsets came from all 30 or so donors. Overall study results and their limits: PCR might favor shorter templates, but patient and control samples were amplified and corrected together, so any skew would affect both groups equally. Naive, central memory and regulatory TCRB repertoires appeared to be more similar among patients than among healthy donors. Sequencing cDNA rather than genomic DNA could over-represent highly expressing activated cells, although activation and CD3 levels did not differ between groups. Only small numbers of individuals were included in the HLA sub-analyses, which left unresolved whether HLA type had any influence on TCRB rearrangement. At VDJ recombination sites, patients with type 1 diabetes made fewer insertions and deleted more nucleotides, a pattern implying thymic rearrangement abnormalities. Type 1 diabetes patients showed a moderate but significant shortening of TCRB CDR3 length in all four CD4+ subsets.

Points on this clone: Its antigen is unknown. No clone much larger than this one lies a single base away; base qualities are absent.

Compared with germline, V lacks 6 bases and J lacks 3 bases; bases without a gene match: 10. Measured from the cysteine to the phenylalanine, the CDR3 is 15 residues long. The DNA shown is the 45-base CDR3, in frame from base 1. CDR1 and CDR2 are read off the germline V gene as SGHTA and FQGNSA. The High Capacity cDNA Reverse Transcription Kit was used to reverse transcribe all of the isolated RNA, meaning that expressed TCRB transcripts were what got sequenced. Deep immunoSEQ sequencing was applied to naive, central memory and regulatory T cell samples, giving an average of roughly 3.5 million total reads per sample. Sorted cells were lysed in RLT buffer and RNA was extracted with DNase-treated RNeasy Micro or Mini kits, depending on cell number. To prevent cross-contamination, every cell subset was processed on its own, while patient and healthy donor samples were processed together. TCRB sequences were amplified from cDNA with the immunoSEQ multiplex PCR, producing 87-bp fragments spanning the CDR3 region. Amplicons were sequenced on the Illumina HiSeq platform. On the study's bioinformatics: PCR bias was corrected computationally using synthetic template baselines, and reads within Hamming distance 2 were collapsed, with unmergeable singletons discarded. By aligning reads against IMGT, V, D and J genes, CDR3 length, and insertions or deletions at six rearrangement sites were assigned. Clonotype counts were normalized to sorted cell number within each subset before computing true diversity and Gini coefficients with the tcR R package. The overlap coefficient, calculated on TCRB nucleotide sequences, was used to measure repertoire sharing. Out-of-frame TCRB sequences from naive cells were analyzed as a proxy for the pre-selection repertoire. TCRdb took over this immuneACCESS table, retaining in-frame rearrangements with V and J assigned. Such tables are incomplete; in checked studies, under half of the missing clones stem from an unresolved V gene, and the remainder is unexplained. From that table come the V and J calls and clone size; the DNA was used to work out D and trimming. The sample contains about 400,000 clones, over 9.5% of them found a single time. The ten largest clones take up under 0.02% of the sample.

A single peripheral blood draw of about 116 mL on average was collected from each donor into heparinised tubes. Using a panel that included CD45RO, CCR7, CD25, CD127, CD95 and CD27, naive, central memory, regulatory and stem cell-like memory CD4+ T cells were sorted on a BD FACSAria II. Purity was above 95% for every sorted population. PBMCs were isolated right away by Lymphoprep density gradient centrifugation and were stained directly, without culture. So that batch effects would be minimized, each experiment stained and sorted samples in pairs, pairing one healthy donor with one patient. Recombination connected TRBV7-2 to TRBJ1-2; the junction holds 7 bases that match TRBD1. This receptor was identified in a man younger than 30 in good health. Specimen: naive CD4+ T cells from blood. The sample's cell subset or site label, in plain terms: true naive CD4+ T cells. DNA sequence: TGTGCCAGCAGTGCGGCGAGGGGGCTGGACTATGGCTACACCTTC. Its protein reads: CASSAARGLDYGYTF.